Given below is one TCR beta chain in context. What it binds is unknown. Healthy bone marrow donors formed the donor group. This specimen belongs to a study of cytomegalovirus exposure and HLA in healthy donors. PCR used 60 Vbeta primers and 13 Jbeta primers. Some clones are missing from TCRdb's copy, which holds only in-frame ones; the method was immunoSEQ multiplex PCR. The sample holds 150,000 to 200,000 clones, roughly 70% seen once. Study observations and caveats: A later analysis reportedly identified an Asian-associated ancestry cluster as carrying fewer N-insertions than the roughly 700-donor mean. In a later analysis, HLA-associated TCR beta chains were more clonally expanded than equally common others. Per a prior analysis, the majority of TCR beta V segments were productive roughly 87% or roughly 30% of the time.

CDR1 is LNHDA and CDR2 is SQIVND in the germline V gene (reference sequence). The V and J ends lost 5 bases and 8 bases, in that order; junction bases with no gene match: 9. CDR3 length: 14 residues. The sample comprised PBMCs. The sequence was collected from a woman in her thirties in good health and CMV-seronegative. This sequence joins TRBV19 and TRBJ2-1, with 7 bases fitting TRBD1. CDR3 sequence: CASSLKGQVDEQFF. CDR3 nucleotides: TGTGCCAGTAGTTTGAAAGGACAGGTCGATGAGCAGTTCTTC.